What follows are 32 T cell receptor beta chains derived from one specimen sequenced in a study of vaccination and CD4 T cells after COVID-19. Time point of the sample: late sampling 161 to 241 days after vaccination in a few convalescent patients. Treatment given: roughly 10-day PBMC culture with coronavirus spike peptide pools or control peptides (ViraFEST assay). These receptors' targets are unknown. The Oncomine TCR Beta short-read assay was applied to DNA of cultured CD4+ T cells. TCRdb passed the PCR reads through MiXCR, listing each CDR3 protein once. The table has about 25,000 distinct CDR3 sequences, approximately 28% seen once. Specimen: CD4+ T cells from blood, cultured in vitro, collected about 7 months after SARS-CoV-2 vaccination. The receptors shown here come from a human donor who had recovered from COVID-19.

This clonotype showed up just a few times. The V and J genes are TRBV6-1 and TRBJ2-5, with a tentative D call TRBD1 (5 bases). This CDR3 is built from 13 residues. Trimming removed 7 bases at V and 2 bases at J, with 11 bases between. CDR1 MNHNS and CDR2 SASEGT come from the germline V gene. The CDR3 DNA reads TGTGCCAGCACCCAGGGTCGGCAAGAGACCCAGTACTTC. The encoded protein is CASTQGRQETQYF.

The J gene is TRBJ1-2, the V gene TRBV6-1, with 7 positions matching TRBD1. J lost 4 bases, V lost 6 bases, and 5 bases had no gene match. Per germline, CDR1 MNHNS and CDR2 SASEGT. The CDR3 is made up of 13 amino acids. The CDR3 here is CASSAQGTYGYTF. CDR3 DNA: TGTGCCAGCAGCGCACAGGGGACCTATGGCTACACCTTC.

This chain uses TRBV20-1 with TRBJ2-1; D might be TRBD2 (5 bases). The CDR3 is 16 residues long. V shed 3 bases and J shed 6 bases, with 21 bases lying between them. Germline V CDR1 and CDR2: DFQATT, SNEGSKA (reference sequence). The CDR3 reads CSARVPLMGSINEQFF. In DNA, the CDR3 is TGCAGTGCTAGGGTCCCTCTCATGGGGAGCATCAATGAGCAGTTCTTC.

This clonotype has a single count. The chain is built from TRBV29-1 and TRBJ2-5; TRBD2 is a possible D gene (6 bases). There are 13 residues in the CDR3. Germline V lookup: CDR1 SQVTM, CDR2 ANQGSEA. The germline V and J ends were trimmed by 7 bases and 4 bases, with 16 bases remaining between them. The CDR3, as DNA: TGCAGCGCCATCCTCCCCGGGGGAGAGACCCAGTACTTC. This codes for CSAILPGGETQYF. Variable domain in full (rest from reference TRBV29-1 and TRBJ2-5): SAVISQKPSRDICQRGTSLTIQCQVDSQVTMMFWYRQQPGQSLTLIATANQGSEATYESGFVIDKFPISRPNLTFSTLTVSNMSPEDSSIYLCSAILPGGETQYFGPGTRLLVL.

There are a few counts of this clonotype. V and J are TRBV20-1 and TRBJ1-1; 7 nucleotides align to TRBD1. V shed 1 base, J shed 1 base, and the junction held 6 bases outside the gene matches. In germline, CDR1 is DFQATT, CDR2 SNEGSKA (reference sequence). The CDR3 is 15 residues long. The chain's CDR3 is CSARGQGGRNTEAFF. CDR3 DNA: TGCAGTGCTAGAGGACAGGGAGGCAGGAACACTGAAGCTTTCTTT.

The chain has TRBV20-1 and TRBJ2-2, with 11 positions matching TRBD2. CDR3 length: 17 amino acids. V lost 0 bases, J lost 5 bases, and 8 bases stayed unmatched. Germline-derived CDR1 and CDR2 are DFQATT and SNEGSKA (reference sequence). CDR3 residues: CSARDGLAGGWTGELFF. In nucleotides, the CDR3 is TGCAGTGCTAGAGATGGGCTAGCGGGAGGTTGGACCGGGGAGCTGTTTTTT.

CDR3 in amino acids: CASSLPGQGSDEQYF. CDR3 nucleotides: TGTGCCAGCAGTTTACCGGGACAGGGTTCGGACGAGCAGTACTTC. The chain recombines TRBV6-5 with TRBJ2-7; 9 positions match TRBD1. CDR1 is MNHEY, CDR2 SVGAGI, per germline. Trimming at V came to 4 bases and at J to 5 bases, leaving 9 bases not matched to a gene. The CDR3 is made up of 15 amino acids.

This chain links TRBV5-5 with TRBJ2-1, with 9 bases that match TRBD2. V was pared by 4 bases and J by 0 bases, with 8 bases of the junction left unmatched. Germline-derived CDR1 and CDR2 are SGHKS and YYEKEE (reference sequence). This CDR3 is built from 17 residues. The CDR3 sequence is CASSRRLAANSYNEQFF. CDR3 coding DNA: TGTGCCAGCAGCCGCAGACTAGCGGCGAACTCCTACAATGAGCAGTTCTTC.

The chain employs TRBV5-5 and TRBJ2-5; 7 nucleotides line up with TRBD1. CDR1 and CDR2 (germline): SGHKS, YYEKEE (reference sequence). V lost 7 bases and J lost 0; bases outside the gene matches: 6. This CDR3 has 14 residues. CDR3 protein: CASGEQGYQETQYF. CDR3 DNA: TGTGCCAGCGGAGAACAGGGGTACCAAGAGACCCAGTACTTC.

This clonotype was seen more than once but under ten times. The chain combines TRBV20-1 with TRBJ2-1; 9 bases map to TRBD2. Trimming at V came to 4 bases and at J to 1 base, leaving 2 bases not matched to a gene. The CDR3 covers 14 residues. Per the germline V gene, CDR1 is DFQATT and CDR2 is SNEGSKA (reference sequence). The CDR3 nucleotides are TGCAGTGCTAATCTAGCGGGATCCTACAATGAGCAGTTCTTC. It yields the protein CSANLAGSYNEQFF.

Concerning this clonotype itself: This may be a read error: a much more frequent sequence differs by one nucleotide. This sequence joins TRBV7-2 and TRBJ1-2, with TRBD1 matching over 7 bases. J was trimmed by 3 bases and V by 4 bases; bases with no gene match: 5. Germline assignment: CDR1 SGHTA and CDR2 FQGNSA. The CDR3 contains 14 residues. Here the CDR3 reads CASSSGQSDYGYTF. The CDR3 DNA follows: TGTGCCAGCAGCTCGGGACAGAGTGACTATGGCTACACCTTC.

Only a few counts were recorded for this clonotype. In nucleotides, the CDR3 is TGTGCCACCTTGGACACGAGCTCCTACAATGAGCAGTTCTTC. Amino acid sequence: CATLDTSSYNEQFF. This chain connects TRBV6-1 to TRBJ2-1; perhaps TRBD1 as D (5 bases). This CDR3 comprises 14 residues. CDR1 MNHNS and CDR2 SASEGT come from the germline V gene. V lost 10 bases and J lost 0, with 13 bases in between.

This clonotype was detected only a few times. This chain connects TRBV28 to TRBJ1-2, with D perhaps matching TRBD1 (6 bases). CDR1 and CDR2 from the germline V gene are MDHEN and SYDVKM. The CDR3 length is 14 residues. V was cut by 6 bases and J by 3 bases, with 14 bases left in between. The CDR3 region has the DNA TGTGCCAGCAGACCCAGGGGCGCGTACTATGGCTACACCTTC. It translates to CASRPRGAYYGYTF.

This clonotype showed up just a few times. V and J are TRBV7-3 and TRBJ2-5; maybe TRBD2 (6 bases). V lost 2 bases and J 5 bases, leaving 15 bases between the germline ends. In germline, CDR1 is SGHTA, CDR2 FQGTGA. The CDR3 consists of 15 residues. CDR3 region: CASSLRGTIGETQYF. The CDR3 DNA is TGTGCCAGCAGCTTACGGGGGACCATTGGGGAGACCCAGTACTTC.

This chain links TRBV11-3 with TRBJ2-1; D is unresolved. Per germline, CDR1 SGHNT and CDR2 YENEEA. The CDR3 totals 15 residues. Trimming stripped 2 bases from V and 4 bases from J, with 12 bases between. Here the CDR3 reads CASSLHSVAYNEQFF. The CDR3 DNA is TGTGCCAGCAGCTTACACAGCGTCGCATACAATGAGCAGTTCTTC.

This clonotype is medium-sized (0.01 to 0.1%). The gene calls are TRBV24-1 and TRBJ1-5; 9 bases are a match to TRBD1. The trim removed 6 bases at V and 6 bases at J, leaving 2 bases unmatched. The CDR3 contains 13 residues. CDR1 is KGHDR, CDR2 SFDVKD, per germline. In DNA, the CDR3 is TGTGCCACCAGTAACAGGGGGCTTCAGCCCCAGCATTTT. The encoded protein is CATSNRGLQPQHF.

This clonotype was counted between two and nine times. The rearrangement links TRBV20-1 to TRBJ2-5, with D perhaps matching TRBD1 (6 bases). The CDR3 length is 13 residues. Trimming removed 6 bases from V and 1 base from J, with 12 bases in between. Per the germline V gene, CDR1 is DFQATT and CDR2 is SNEGSKA (reference sequence). The DNA for the CDR3 is TGCAGTGCGAAAAGGACAGCCCAAGAGACCCAGTACTTC. Protein product: CSAKRTAQETQYF.

This rearrangement joins TRBV28 to TRBJ1-2, with D perhaps TRBD1 (6 bases). CDR3 size: 16 residues. V lost 4 bases, J lost 2 bases, and 17 bases lay in between. Per the germline V gene, CDR1 is MDHEN and CDR2 is SYDVKM. CDR3 sequence reads: CASSSQAPGHNYGYTF. The CDR3 DNA reads as TGTGCCAGCAGTTCCCAAGCCCCGGGACACAACTATGGCTACACCTTC.

This chain uses TRBV20-1 with TRBJ2-7; D not certain. The CDR3 contains 14 residues. CDR1 is DFQATT, CDR2 SNEGSKA, per germline (reference sequence). V gave up 0 bases and J gave up 6 bases, with 15 bases separating them. CDR3 in amino acids: CSAREGNPRSEQYF. Here the CDR3 DNA reads TGCAGTGCTAGAGAAGGCAACCCCAGGAGCGAGCAGTACTTC.

This chain joins TRBV28 and TRBJ2-7, with TRBD1 matching over 11 bases. Losses at the gene ends were 7 bases for V and 7 bases for J; bases not matched to a gene: 12. Germline CDR1 MDHEN, CDR2 SYDVKM. CDR3 length: 15 amino acids. In DNA form, the CDR3 reads TGTGCCAGCAACCTAGGAGGACAGGGGGCGTGGGAGCAGTACTTC. Protein: CASNLGGQGAWEQYF.

The count of this clonotype is one. V gene TRBV4-2 combines with J gene TRBJ2-5, with TRBD2 matching 11 bases. Losses at the gene ends were 0 bases for V and 5 bases for J; bases not matched to a gene: 11. This CDR3 has 18 amino acids. Germline V gene lookup returns CDR1 LGHNA and CDR2 YNFKEQ. The CDR3 DNA reads as TGTGCCAGCAGCCAAGATGGTGTAGCGGGAGGGCAAGGGGAGACCCAGTACTTC. As protein: CASSQDGVAGGQGETQYF.

The genes are TRBV7-9 and TRBJ2-1; 10 bases map to TRBD1. V shed 6 bases and J 4 bases; nucleotides not matched to a gene: 9. Germline loops: CDR1 SEHNR, CDR2 FQNEAQ (reference sequence). There are 16 residues in the CDR3. CDR3 nucleotide sequence: TGTGCCAGCAGTCAAATACCGGGACAGGGGTACAATGAGCAGTTCTTC. This gives the protein CASSQIPGQGYNEQFF.

This clonotype showed up just a few times. The chain combines TRBV6-1 with TRBJ2-7, with D unresolved. The V end lost 6 bases, the J end lost 0 bases, and 12 bases lay between the germline ends. There are 14 residues in the CDR3. Germline CDR1 reads MNHNS; CDR2 reads SASEGT. The CDR3 DNA is TGTGCCAGCAGGACGAGGTATACCTCCTACGAGCAGTACTTC. The encoded protein is CASRTRYTSYEQYF.

This clonotype was detected a few times. The CDR3, as DNA: TGCAGTGCTAGAGTGCGCGGACACAGCTATAATTCACCCCTCCACTTT. Amino acids: CSARVRGHSYNSPLHF. The chain employs TRBV20-1 and TRBJ1-6, with D possibly TRBD1 on 5 matching bases. The CDR3 runs to 16 residues. V gave up 1 base and J gave up 3 bases, with 13 bases separating them. Germline loops: CDR1 DFQATT, CDR2 SNEGSKA (reference sequence).

CDR3 sequence: CASSLFPTGAGANVLTF. Here the CDR3 DNA reads TGTGCCAGCAGTTTGTTCCCGACAGGGGCTGGGGCCAACGTCCTGACTTTC. The rearrangement uses TRBV6-5 and TRBJ2-6; TRBD1 agrees at 8 bases. The CDR3 runs to 17 residues. J gave up 2 bases and V 4 bases, and 7 bases lay outside the gene matches. The germline V gene encodes CDR1 MNHEY and CDR2 SVGAGI.

This clonotype has ten or more counts. The chain joins TRBV11-1 to TRBJ2-7, with 8 bases fitting TRBD1. Germline CDR1 reads SGHAT; CDR2 reads FQDESV (reference sequence). J gave up 7 bases and V 5 bases, and 4 bases lay outside the gene matches. This CDR3 region has 12 residues. The CDR3 spells CASSGQGREQYF. The CDR3 DNA follows: TGTGCCAGCAGCGGACAGGGACGAGAGCAGTACTTC.

This chain joins TRBV4-2 and TRBJ2-5; TRBD2 matches 12 bases. CDR3 length equals 19 residues. CDR1 is LGHNA, CDR2 YNFKEQ, per germline. The junction had 12 bases not matched to a gene; V was cut back by 0 bases and J by 4 bases. The CDR3 DNA sequence: TGTGCCAGCAGCCAAGATGTGAGACTAGCGGGAGTGGGGTCAGAGACCCAGTACTTC. It codes for CASSQDVRLAGVGSETQYF.

Points on this clonotype: This may come from a read error, since a much larger clone is one base off. The rearrangement links TRBV20-1 to TRBJ1-5; D unresolved. Germline V gives CDR1 DFQATT, CDR2 SNEGSKA (reference sequence). The V end lost 1 base, the J end lost 6 bases, and 13 bases lay between the germline ends. This CDR3 region has 14 residues. The DNA for the CDR3 is TGCAGTGCTAGAGCCCTAGCGGGGAGTCAGCCCCAGCATTTT. The encoded protein is CSARALAGSQPQHF.

The rearrangement links TRBV28 to TRBJ1-5; D is uncertain. Trimming removed 7 bases at V and 6 bases at J, with 19 bases between. CDR1 and CDR2 (germline): MDHEN, SYDVKM. This CDR3 region has 15 residues. Written as DNA, the CDR3 is TGTGCCAGCACCGGGCGTAAGCCGGGAACTCAGCCCCAGCATTTT. Translating it yields CASTGRKPGTQPQHF.

This clonotype was counted a few times. The chain couples TRBV20-1 to TRBJ1-6, with 8 nucleotides matching TRBD1. This CDR3 has 15 residues. J gave up 13 bases and V 3 bases, and 14 bases lay outside the gene matches. Germline CDR1 is DFQATT and CDR2 is SNEGSKA (reference sequence). The CDR3 DNA follows: TGCAGTGCTAGTCGGGGACAGGTTTTTGCGTCCCCCCTCCACTTT. Translating gives CSASRGQVFASPLHF.

This clonotype was detected a few times. V gene TRBV7-3 combines with J gene TRBJ2-5; D gene ambiguous. V lost 5 bases and J 5 bases, leaving 15 bases between the germline ends. CDR1 and CDR2 (germline): SGHTA, FQGTGA. The CDR3 totals 14 residues. The CDR3, as DNA: TGTGCCAGCAGCCCTGCTAGTGTTGGGGAGACCCAGTACTTC. Amino acids: CASSPASVGETQYF.

This chain connects TRBV2 to TRBJ2-7, with a tentative D call TRBD2 (6 bases). This CDR3 comprises 13 residues. Germline assignment: CDR1 SNHLY and CDR2 FYNNEI. The V end was cut by 7 bases, the J end by 3 bases, with 13 bases between. Here the CDR3 DNA reads TGTGCCAGCACTGGCGGGGTTGGCTACGAGCAGTACTTC. Its translation is CASTGGVGYEQYF.